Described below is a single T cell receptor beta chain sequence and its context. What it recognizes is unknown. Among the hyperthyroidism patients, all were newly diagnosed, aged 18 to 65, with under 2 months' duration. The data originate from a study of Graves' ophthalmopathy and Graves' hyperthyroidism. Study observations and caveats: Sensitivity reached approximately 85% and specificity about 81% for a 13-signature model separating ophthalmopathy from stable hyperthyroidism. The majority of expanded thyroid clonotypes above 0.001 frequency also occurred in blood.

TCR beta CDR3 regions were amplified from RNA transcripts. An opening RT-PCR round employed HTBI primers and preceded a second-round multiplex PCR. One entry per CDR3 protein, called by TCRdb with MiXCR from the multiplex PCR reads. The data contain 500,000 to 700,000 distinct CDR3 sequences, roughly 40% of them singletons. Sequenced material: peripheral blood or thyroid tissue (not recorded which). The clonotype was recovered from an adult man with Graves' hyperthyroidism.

DNA of the CDR3: TGTGCCTGGAGTAGTAGGCGGGGGGTGAACGAGCAGTACTTC. This gives the protein CAWSSRRGVNEQYF. J is TRBJ2-7 and V is TRBV30, with TRBD2 matching over 8 bases. With V trimmed by 2 bases and J by 5 bases, 8 bases remained unmatched. CDR3 length: 14 amino acids. Germline V gives CDR1 GTSNPN, CDR2 SVGIG (reference sequence).